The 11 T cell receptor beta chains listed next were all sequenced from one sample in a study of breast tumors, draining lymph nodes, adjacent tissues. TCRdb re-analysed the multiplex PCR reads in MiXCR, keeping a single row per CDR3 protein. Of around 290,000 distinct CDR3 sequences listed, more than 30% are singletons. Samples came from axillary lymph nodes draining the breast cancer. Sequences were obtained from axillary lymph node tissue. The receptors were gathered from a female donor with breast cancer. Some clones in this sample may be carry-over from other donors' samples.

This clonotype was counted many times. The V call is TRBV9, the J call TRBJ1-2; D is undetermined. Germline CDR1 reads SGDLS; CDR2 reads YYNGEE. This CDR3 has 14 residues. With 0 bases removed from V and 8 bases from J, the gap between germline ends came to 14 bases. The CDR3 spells CASSVDVAARGYTF. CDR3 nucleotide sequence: TGTGCCAGCAGCGTAGACGTAGCAGCCAGGGGCTACACCTTC. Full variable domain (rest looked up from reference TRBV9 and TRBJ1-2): DSGVTQTPKHLITATGQRVTLRCSPRSGDLSVYWYQQSLDQGLQFLIQYYNGEERAKGNILERFSAQQFPDLHSELNLSSLELGDSALYFCASSVDVAARGYTFGSGTRLTVV.

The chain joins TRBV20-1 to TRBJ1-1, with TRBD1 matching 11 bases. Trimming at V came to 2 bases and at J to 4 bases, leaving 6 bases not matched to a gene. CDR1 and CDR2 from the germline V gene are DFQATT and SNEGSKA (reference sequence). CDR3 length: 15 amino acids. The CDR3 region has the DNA TGCAGTGCTAGAAGGTCTGGGACAGGGGGCACTGAAGCTTTCTTT. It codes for CSARRSGTGGTEAFF.

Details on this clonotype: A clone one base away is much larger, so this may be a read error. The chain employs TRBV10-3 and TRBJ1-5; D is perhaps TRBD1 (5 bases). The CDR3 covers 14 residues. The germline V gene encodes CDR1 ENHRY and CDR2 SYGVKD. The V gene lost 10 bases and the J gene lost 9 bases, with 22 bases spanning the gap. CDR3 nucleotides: TGTGCCAGCAGCGCCCCAGGGTTGGGGCGGCCCCAGCATTTT. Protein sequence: CASSAPGLGRPQHF.

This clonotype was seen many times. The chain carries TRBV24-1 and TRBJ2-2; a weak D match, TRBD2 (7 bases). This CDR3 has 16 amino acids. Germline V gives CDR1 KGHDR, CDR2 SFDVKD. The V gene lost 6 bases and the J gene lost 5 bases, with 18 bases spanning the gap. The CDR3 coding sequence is TGTGCCACCAGTCAAGGGGGGGGGCCCATTACCGGGGAGCTGTTTTTT. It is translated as CATSQGGGPITGELFF.

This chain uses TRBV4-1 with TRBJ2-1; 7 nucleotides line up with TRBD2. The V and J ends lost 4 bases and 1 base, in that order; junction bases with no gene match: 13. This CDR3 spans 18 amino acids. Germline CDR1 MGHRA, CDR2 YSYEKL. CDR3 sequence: CASSRSGTGGSSYNEQFF. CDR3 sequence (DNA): TGCGCCAGCAGCCGGTCCGGGACTGGCGGGAGTTCCTACAATGAGCAGTTCTTC.

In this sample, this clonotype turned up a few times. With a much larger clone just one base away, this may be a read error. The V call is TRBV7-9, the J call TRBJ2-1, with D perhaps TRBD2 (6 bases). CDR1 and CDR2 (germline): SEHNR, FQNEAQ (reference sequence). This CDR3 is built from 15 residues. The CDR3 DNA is TGTGCCAGCAGCTTCCCGGGACTTCAGGTCAATGAGCAGCTCTTC. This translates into CASSFPGLQVNEQLF.

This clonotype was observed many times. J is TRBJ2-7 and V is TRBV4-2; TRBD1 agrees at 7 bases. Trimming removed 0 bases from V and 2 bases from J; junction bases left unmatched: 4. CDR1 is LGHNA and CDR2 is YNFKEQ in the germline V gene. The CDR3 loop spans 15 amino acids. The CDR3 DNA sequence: TGTGCCAGCAGCCAAGAACAGGGGTCAGCCTACGAGCAGTACTTC. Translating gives CASSQEQGSAYEQYF.

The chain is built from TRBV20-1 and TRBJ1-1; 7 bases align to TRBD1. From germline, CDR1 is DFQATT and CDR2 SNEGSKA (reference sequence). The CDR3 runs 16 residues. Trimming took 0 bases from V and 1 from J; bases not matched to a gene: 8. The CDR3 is CSARDRWWDRNTEAFF. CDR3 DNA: TGCAGTGCTAGAGATCGTTGGTGGGACAGGAACACTGAAGCTTTCTTT.

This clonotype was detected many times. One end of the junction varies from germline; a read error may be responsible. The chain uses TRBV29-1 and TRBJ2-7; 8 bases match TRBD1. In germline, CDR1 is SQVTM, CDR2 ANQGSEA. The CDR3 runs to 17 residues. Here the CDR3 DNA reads TGCAGCGTCGAAGGTGGGTTCCCCGGACAGGGTTCCTACGAGCAGTACTTC. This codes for CSVEGGFPGQGSYEQYF.

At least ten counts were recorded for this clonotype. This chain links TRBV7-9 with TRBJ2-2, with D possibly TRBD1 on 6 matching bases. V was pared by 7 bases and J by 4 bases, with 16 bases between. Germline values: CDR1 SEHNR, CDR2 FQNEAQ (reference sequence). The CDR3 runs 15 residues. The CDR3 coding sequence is TGTGCCAGCACCAAAGCACTAGGGGGCACCGGGGAGCTGTTTTTT. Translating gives CASTKALGGTGELFF.

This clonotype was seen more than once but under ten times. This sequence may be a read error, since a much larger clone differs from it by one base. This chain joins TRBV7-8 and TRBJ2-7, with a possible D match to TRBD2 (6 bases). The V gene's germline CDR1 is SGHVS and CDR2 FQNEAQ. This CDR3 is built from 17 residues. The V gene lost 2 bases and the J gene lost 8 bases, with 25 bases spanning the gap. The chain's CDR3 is CASSLKPGTRPSYQQYF. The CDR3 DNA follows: TGTGCCAGCAGCTTAAAACCCGGGACTCGACCTTCATACCAGCAGTACTTC.